This T cell receptor beta chain was captured in a study of OX40 agonist ivuxolimab in advanced cancers. About this clone: Its antigen remains unknown.

Study-wide findings and caveats: On average, a greater number of expanded clones characterised CD8+ T cells relative to CD4+. Some patients without response likewise showed low normalized clonal expansion. Partial responders at 0.1-3.0 mg/kg showed near-lowest clonal expansion.

Sequencing used immunoSEQ multiplex PCR; TCRdb keeps in-frame clones, though not all of them. The sample gives 55,000 to 65,000 clones, about 88% of which show up once; less than 0.6% is in the top ten. CDR1 is LNHDA and CDR2 is SQIVND in the germline V gene (reference sequence). V was shortened by 5 bases and J by 0 bases, with 13 bases between the two germline ends. CDR3 length: 15 amino acids. This sequence was found in an adult with an advanced solid tumor such as melanoma, head and neck, liver or kidney cancer. The chain links TRBV19 to TRBJ1-2; D gene uncertain. The sequencing used CD4+ or CD8+ T cells sorted from blood, collected in a trial of the OX40 agonist ivuxolimab. CDR3 DNA sequence: TGTGCCAGTAGTTCTGGCCGGGCAGCTAACTATGGCTACACCTTC. Its protein is CASSSGRAANYGYTF.